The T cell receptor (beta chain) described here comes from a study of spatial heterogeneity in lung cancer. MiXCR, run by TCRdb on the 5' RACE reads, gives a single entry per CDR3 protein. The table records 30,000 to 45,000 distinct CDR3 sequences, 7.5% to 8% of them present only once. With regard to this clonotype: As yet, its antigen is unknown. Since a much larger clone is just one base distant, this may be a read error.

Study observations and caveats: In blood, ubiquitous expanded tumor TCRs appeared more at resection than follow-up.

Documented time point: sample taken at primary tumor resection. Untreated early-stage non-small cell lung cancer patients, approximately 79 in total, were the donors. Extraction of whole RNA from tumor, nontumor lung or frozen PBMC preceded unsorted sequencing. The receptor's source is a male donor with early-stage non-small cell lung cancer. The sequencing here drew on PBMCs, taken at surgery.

Here the CDR3 reads CANSPGTVGYTF. For the CDR3, the DNA is TGTGCCAACAGTCCAGGGACAGTCGGCTACACCTTC. The chain has TRBV27 and TRBJ1-2, with 7 positions matching TRBD1. Germline CDR1 and CDR2: MNHEY and SMNVEV (reference sequence). The CDR3 length is 12 residues.